These T cell receptor beta chains were read from a single sample in a study of T cell responses to AZD1222 COVID-19 vaccine. Measured with immunoSEQ multiplex PCR; TCRdb has only the in-frame clones, and not every one. The data contain some 110,000 clones, approximately 83% of them singletons. The source material was peripheral blood, sampled on day 0 of MenACWY control vaccination. All receptors derive from an adult in good health. Each CDR3 is given with its conserved first and last residue. D genes are given only for firm matches. Not every row has a clone size; where given, it reads once, few, many or a size class.

>.|TRBJ1-2|TRBV14|.
TGTGCCAGCAGCCAACGCCTTGGGGGGAAAGGGATTAACTATGGCTACACCTTC
CASSQRLGGKGINYGYTF
>.|TRBJ1-2|TRBV18|once
TGTGCCAGCTCACCAGGGGCTCGCTATGGCTACACCTTC
CASSPGARYGYTF
>.|TRBJ2-7|TRBV12-3/TRBV12-4|.
TGTGCCAGCAGCACAGGGTTCGGCGAGCAGTACTTC
CASSTGFGEQYF
>TRBD2|TRBJ2-5|TRBV7-8|.
TGTGCCAGCAGTTTTATCGGGCGGGGAGGGTTCCAAGAGACCCAGTACTTC
CASSFIGRGGFQETQYF
>.|TRBJ1-1|TRBV7-6|.
TGTGCCAGCAGCTACGATAAGGGGGGAGGGGACACTGAAGCTTTCTTT
CASSYDKGGGDTEAFF
>.|TRBJ1-6|TRBV18|few
TGTGCCAGCTCACCCGGAGGCCCGAATTCACCCCTCCACTTT
CASSPGGPNSPLHF
>.|TRBJ2-7|TRBV7-2|.
TGTGCCAGCAGCCTAGACTACGAGCAGTACTTC
CASSLDYEQYF
>TRBD1|TRBJ2-1|TRBV12-3/TRBV12-4|.
TGTGCCAGCAGTTCCGGGACAGGGAATGAGCAGTTCTTC
CASSSGTGNEQFF
>.|TRBJ1-1|TRBV19|.
TGTGCCAGTAGTGACCCCCGGGGGTTGGTTAACACTGAAGCTTTCTTT
CASSDPRGLVNTEAFF
>TRBD1|TRBJ2-1|TRBV6-2/TRBV6-3|.
TGTGCCAGCAGTTCGGGGGGACAGGGTTTGCGGAATGAGCAGTTCTTC
CASSSGGQGLRNEQFF
>TRBD1|TRBJ1-2|TRBV29-1|.
TGCAGCGTTCAACAGGGGGACTATGGCTACACCTTC
CSVQQGDYGYTF
>.|TRBJ1-5|TRBV28|.
TGTGCCAGCAGTCGCGCCGGGACAATAAATCAGCCCCAGCATTTT
CASSRAGTINQPQHF
>.|TRBJ1-2|TRBV6-2/TRBV6-3|.
TGTGCCAGCAGCGACGACAGTTTAAATGGCTACACCTTC
CASSDDSLNGYTF
>.|TRBJ2-7|TRBV5-1|.
TGCGCCAGCCAGACCTTTAGCGGCTCCTACGAGCAGTACTTC
CASQTFSGSYEQYF
>.|TRBJ1-1|TRBV19|.
TGTGCCAGTAGCCTAATGAGTTCCTGGGGCACTGAAGCTTTCTTT
CASSLMSSWGTEAFF
>.|TRBJ1-1|TRBV6-6|.
TGTGCCAGCATCCGCGACAGGCCTAAGAACACTGAAGCTTTCTTT
CASIRDRPKNTEAFF
>.|TRBJ1-2|TRBV5-4|.
TGTGCCAGCGTACGGGGGGGAACCAACTATGGCTACACCTTC
CASVRGGTNYGYTF
>TRBD2|TRBJ2-3|TRBV5-4|.
TGTGCCAGCAGCCCGGGGACTAGCGGGGGGTTACGCACAGATACGCAGTATTTT
CASSPGTSGGLRTDTQYF
>TRBD1|TRBJ1-1|TRBV11-2|.
TGTGCCAGCAGCGTTAGCGGACAGGTCAGGAACACTGAAGCTTTCTTT
CASSVSGQVRNTEAFF
>.|TRBJ2-7|TRBV6-2/TRBV6-3|.
TGTGCCAGCAGTTACCCCCCCTCCTACGAGCAGTACTTC
CASSYPPSYEQYF
>.|TRBJ2-7|TRBV28|.
TGTGCCAGCAGCCTGGGGGCGGGCGAGCAGTACTTC
CASSLGAGEQYF
>.|TRBJ2-1|TRBV28|.
TGTGCCAGCCCCCCGGGGAGGAATAGGGATGAGCAGTTCTTC
CASPPGRNRDEQFF
>TRBD1|TRBJ1-1|TRBV5-1|.
TGCGCCAGCAGCTTGCGCAGGGGGCGCGGGCGGGGGAACACTGAAGCTTTCTTT
CASSLRRGRGRGNTEAFF
>TRBD1|TRBJ1-4|TRBV2|.
TGTGCCAGCAACCGGGACAGGGACGAAAAACTGTTTTTT
CASNRDRDEKLFF
>.|TRBJ2-7|TRBV28|.
TGTGCCAGCAGTTCCCTGCGTACAGGGGACTCTCCGTACGAGCAGTACTTC
CASSSLRTGDSPYEQYF
>TRBD2|TRBJ2-7|TRBV20-1|.
TGCAGTGTTACGATGGGGAGGGAGGCCTACTTC
CSVTMGREAYF
>TRBD1|TRBJ1-1|TRBV6-5|.
TGTGCCAGCAGCTGGGACAGGGGGAAGACTGAAGCTTTCTTT
CASSWDRGKTEAFF
>.|TRBJ1-5|TRBV4-1|.
TGCGCCAGCAGCCAAGATACCGGGGATTGGGAGCCCCAGCATTTT
CASSQDTGDWEPQHF